This T cell receptor (beta chain) emerged from a study of T cell changes during pregnancy in multiple sclerosis. Profiled with immunoSEQ multiplex PCR; TCRdb holds only in-frame clones, not every one. Seen here are around 35,000 clones, roughly 90% observed once, and the top ten hold 4.5%. The TCR comes from a female donor with multiple sclerosis, enrolled in a pregnancy study. The source material was CD8+ T cells from peripheral blood mononuclear cells, sampled after pregnancy.

CDR3 DNA sequence: TGTGCCAGCAGCTCAGGGTTCACAGATACGCAGTATTTT. It translates to CASSSGFTDTQYF. This sequence joins TRBV5-8 and TRBJ2-3; D may be TRBD1 (5 bases). Per germline, CDR1 SGHTS and CDR2 YDEGEE. The CDR3 consists of 13 residues. Trimming cost V 3 bases and J 2 bases, with 7 bases left between them. Together with reference TRBV5-8 and TRBJ2-3, the CDR3 gives the full variable domain: EAGVTQSPTHLIKTRGQQATLRCSPISGHTSVYWYQQALGLGLQFLLWYDEGEERNRGNFPPRFSGRQFPNYSSELNVNALELEDSALYLCASSSGFTDTQYFGPGTRLTVL.